The 27 T cell receptor beta chains below all came from one sample that was sequenced in a study of beta chain features in type 1 diabetes. Of the isolated RNA, all was reverse transcribed, and so the sequenced material was expressed TCRB transcripts. Sequencing was performed with immunoSEQ multiplex PCR; in TCRdb, only in-frame clones are kept and a portion is missing. This table holds around 140,000 clones, 10% found once. Input material: naive CD4+ T cells from blood. The receptors were gathered from a man in his late teens or twenties in good health.

This chain links TRBV18 with TRBJ1-5; the match to TRBD1 covers 11 bases. J gave up 3 bases and V 3 bases, and 10 bases lay outside the gene matches. Germline V gene lookup returns CDR1 KGHSH and CDR2 LQKENI. The CDR3 has 18 amino acids. CDR3 in DNA: TGTGCCAGCTCACCGAAGGGACAGGGGGGCTACTACAATCAGCCCCAGCATTTT. This gives the protein CASSPKGQGGYYNQPQHF. The whole variable domain, filled in from reference TRBV18 and TRBJ1-5, reads NAGVMQNPRHLVRRRGQEARLRCSPMKGHSHVYWYRQLPEEGLKFMVYLQKENIIDESGMPKERFSAEFPKEGPSILRIQQVVRGDSAAYFCASSPKGQGGYYNQPQHFGDGTRLSIL.

V usage is TRBV7-2 and J usage is TRBJ2-2; TRBD1 might be the D (6 bases). The CDR3 is 16 residues long. V was cut by 5 bases and J by 0 bases, with 13 bases left in between. CDR1 is SGHTA and CDR2 is FQGNSA in the germline V gene. As DNA, the CDR3 is TGTGCCAGCAGCACCCGACAGGTTGCGAACACCGGGGAGCTGTTTTTT. This encodes CASSTRQVANTGELFF.

This clone has more than one count but fewer than ten. J is TRBJ2-5 and V is TRBV2; TRBD1 matches at 7 bases. Matching the DNA end better, TRBJ2-7 makes the J call doubtful. Germline CDR1 SNHLY, CDR2 FYNNEI. The CDR3 consists of 14 residues. The CDR3 nucleotides are TGTGCCAGCAGTGGTCACCAGGGGGCCTACGAGCAGTACTTC. It translates to CASSGHQGAYEQYF.

This clone showed up just a few times. The J gene is TRBJ1-2, the V gene TRBV28; D is perhaps TRBD1 (6 bases). The CDR3 sequence is 12 residues long. Germline V gene sequence: CDR1 MDHEN, CDR2 SYDVKM. The germline V and J ends were trimmed by 4 bases and 7 bases, with 10 bases remaining between them. The CDR3 DNA follows: TGTGCCAGCAGTTCCCAGGGGCCTGGCTACACCTTC. It is translated as CASSSQGPGYTF.

This clone has only a few counts. The chain recombines TRBV6-6 with TRBJ2-2, with 8 bases identical to TRBD1. This CDR3 is 14 amino acids long. Unmatched junction bases numbered 1, after V lost 7 bases and J lost 0 bases. CDR1 is MNHNY and CDR2 is SVGAGI in the germline V gene (reference sequence). The CDR3 is CASKGQANTGELFF. CDR3 in DNA: TGTGCCAGCAAGGGACAGGCGAACACCGGGGAGCTGTTTTTT.

This clone was seen many times. The rearrangement uses TRBV5-4 and TRBJ2-1; D might be TRBD2 (6 bases). The V gene's germline CDR1 is SGHNT and CDR2 YYREEE (reference sequence). V gave up 5 bases and J gave up 7 bases, with 16 bases separating them. The CDR3 has 14 amino acids. The CDR3 coding sequence is TGTGCCAGCAGGACCGGGACTCCAGATAATGAGCAGTTCTTC. It translates to CASRTGTPDNEQFF. Combining the CDR3 with reference TRBV5-4 and TRBJ2-1 gives the whole variable domain ETGVTQSPTHLIKTRGQQVTLRCSSQSGHNTVSWYQQALGQGPQFIFQYYREEENGRGNFPPRFSGLQFPNYSSELNVNALELDDSALYLCASRTGTPDNEQFFGPGTRLTVL.

This chain uses TRBV9 with TRBJ2-7; the D gene is possibly TRBD2 (6 bases). The CDR3 runs 14 residues. Germline V gives CDR1 SGDLS, CDR2 YYNGEE. Trimming pared 4 bases from V and 3 bases from J, leaving 14 bases between. CDR3 coding DNA: TGTGCCAGCAGCCTCAGCATGGGGGGCTACGAGCAGTACTTC. This gives the protein CASSLSMGGYEQYF.

This chain joins TRBV7-2 and TRBJ2-2; D is unclear. Trimming took off 1 base at V and 4 bases at J, with 4 bases between the two ends. This CDR3 region has 13 residues. CDR1 and CDR2 from the germline V gene are SGHTA and FQGNSA. CDR3 sequence: CASSLVFTGELFF. The DNA of the CDR3 is TGTGCCAGCAGCTTAGTATTCACCGGGGAGCTGTTTTTT.

The chain couples TRBV6-6 to TRBJ1-1, with 7 positions matching TRBD1. CDR3 size: 16 residues. CDR1 and CDR2 (germline): MNHNY, SVGAGI (reference sequence). V lost 6 bases, J lost 3 bases, and 13 bases stayed unmatched. The CDR3 loop reads CASSPLEGAADTEAFF. Here the CDR3 DNA reads TGTGCCAGCAGCCCATTAGAGGGGGCGGCGGACACTGAAGCTTTCTTT.

This clone was seen a handful of times. The chain uses TRBV5-1 and TRBJ2-3; 9 bases align to TRBD2. Germline CDR1 is SGHRS and CDR2 is YFSETQ. Trimming removed 0 bases from V and 4 bases from J; junction bases left unmatched: 6. There are 16 residues in the CDR3. CDR3 nucleotides: TGCGCCAGCAGCTTGGTGGGGCGGGGGGGCTCAGATACGCAGTATTTT. It encodes CASSLVGRGGSDTQYF.

This clone was counted many times. This sequence joins TRBV13 and TRBJ2-5, with 10 bases fitting TRBD2. The J segment lost 5 bases and the V segment lost 6 bases, leaving 6 bases of the junction unmatched. CDR1 and CDR2 (germline): PRHDT, FYEKMQ (reference sequence). This CDR3 region has 14 residues. CDR3 sequence reads: CASRRSGGAETQYF. The CDR3 DNA is TGTGCCAGCAGGCGCAGCGGGGGGGCGGAGACCCAGTACTTC.

This clone was counted between two and nine times. V usage is TRBV2 and J usage is TRBJ1-6; TRBD1 matches 9 bases. The germline CDR1 and CDR2 sequences are SNHLY and FYNNEI. The CDR3 is 15 amino acids. Unmatched junction bases numbered 3, after V lost 4 bases and J lost 5 bases. DNA for the CDR3: TGTGCCAGCAGTGGAGGGACAGGGCATAATTCACCCCTCCACTTT. This sequence encodes CASSGGTGHNSPLHF.

The chain is built from TRBV11-2 and TRBJ1-2; TRBD1 might be the D (5 bases). Germline CDR1 and CDR2: SGHAT and FQNNGV. The CDR3 covers 12 residues. Trimming removed 5 bases from V and 8 bases from J, with 12 bases in between. The CDR3 region has the DNA TGTGCCAGCAGCGTCGGGGGGGTGGGCTACACCTTC. Translating it yields CASSVGGVGYTF.

CDR3 amino acids: CASSKVGGNPFQETQYF. For the CDR3, the DNA is TGTGCCAGCAGCAAAGTAGGGGGAAATCCATTCCAAGAGACCCAGTACTTC. The chain joins TRBV21-1 to TRBJ2-5; the DNA was not used to check the table's D call, TRBD1. TRBV21-1 is a pseudogene. There are 17 residues in the CDR3.

This clone has just a few counts. The chain uses TRBV30 and TRBJ1-6; possible D gene TRBD1, 5 bases. CDR3 length: 17 amino acids. Germline V gene data show CDR1 as GTSNPN and CDR2 as SVGIG (reference sequence). Trimming removed 2 bases from V and 0 bases from J, with 14 bases in between. For the CDR3, the DNA is TGTGCCTGGAGTAGACAGAAGGAGAGCTCCTATAATTCACCCCTCCACTTT. Protein product: CAWSRQKESSYNSPLHF.

This clone was picked up a small number of times. The gene calls are TRBV10-3 and TRBJ2-7; 7 bases align to TRBD1. There are 14 residues in the CDR3. V lost 2 bases to trimming and J lost 1 base; unmatched junction nucleotides: 2. From germline, CDR1 is ENHRY and CDR2 SYGVKD. The CDR3 DNA is TGTGCCATCAGTGAGGGACAGGATTCCTACGAGCAGTACTTC. Amino acid sequence: CAISEGQDSYEQYF.

This clone has at least ten counts. This chain links TRBV4-2 with TRBJ2-5; 8 bases fit TRBD2. Germline trimming cut 2 bases from V and 2 bases from J; bases unmatched to any gene: 4. Per the germline V gene, CDR1 is LGHNA and CDR2 is YNFKEQ. This CDR3 has 15 amino acids. The CDR3 DNA follows: TGTGCCAGCAGCCAACAAGCGGGAGAGCAAGAGACCCAGTACTTC. This translates into CASSQQAGEQETQYF.

This clone was seen a few times. V is TRBV9 and J is TRBJ2-5; 9 bases align to TRBD1. The tail of the sequence fits TRBJ2-7 better, so the J call may be wrong. This CDR3 comprises 14 residues. Germline-derived CDR1 and CDR2 are SGDLS and YYNGEE. The DNA for the CDR3 is TGTGCCAGCTCAGGGGGACAGGGATCCCCCGAGCAGTACTTC. Translation gives CASSGGQGSPEQYF.

This clone has only a few counts. The chain combines TRBV25-1 with TRBJ1-4; D is undetermined. Trimming took 3 bases from V and 3 from J, leaving 5 bases between them. CDR1 and CDR2 (germline): MGHDK, SYGVNS. The length of the CDR3 is 13 residues. The CDR3 here is CASSEAPNEKLFF. DNA for the CDR3: TGTGCCAGCAGTGAGGCTCCTAATGAAAAACTGTTTTTT.

This clone was picked up a small number of times. V usage is TRBV7-2 and J usage is TRBJ1-3; 7 bases map to TRBD1. Trimming removed 0 bases from V and 2 bases from J; junction bases left unmatched: 4. Germline loops: CDR1 SGHTA, CDR2 FQGNSA. The CDR3 is made up of 16 amino acids. CDR3 sequence: CASSLALTGTGNTIYF. The CDR3, as DNA: TGTGCCAGCAGCTTAGCCCTGACAGGGACTGGAAACACCATATATTTT.

This clone has just a few counts. The chain couples TRBV20-1 to TRBJ1-2; D uncertain. There are 11 residues in the CDR3. Between the trimmed V and J ends, which lost 8 bases and 2 bases, there was a span of 9 bases. Per germline, CDR1 DFQATT and CDR2 SNEGSKA (reference sequence). The CDR3 here is CSPTANYGYTF. CDR3 bases: TGCAGTCCCACAGCAAACTATGGCTACACCTTC.

This clone was counted many times. The gene calls are TRBV11-2 and TRBJ2-7; D remains unclear. The germline V gene has CDR1 SGHAT and CDR2 FQNNGV. This CDR3 has 11 residues. V was shortened by 4 bases and J by 3 bases, with 4 bases between the two germline ends. For the CDR3, the DNA is TGTGCCAGCAGCTCTATCTACGAGCAGTACTTC. Translated: CASSSIYEQYF.

The gene calls are TRBV19 and TRBJ2-1; possible D gene TRBD2, 6 bases. Trimming shortened V by 6 bases and J by 0 bases, and 12 bases separated the two germline ends. The CDR3 length is 15 residues. The germline CDR1 and CDR2 sequences are LNHDA and SQIVND (reference sequence). CDR3 in amino acids: CASSPGLNSYNEQFF. DNA of the CDR3: TGTGCCAGTAGCCCGGGACTCAACTCCTACAATGAGCAGTTCTTC.

In its sample, this clone was seen many times. J is TRBJ2-4 and V is TRBV5-4; the match to TRBD2 covers 7 bases. Per the germline V gene, CDR1 is SGHNT and CDR2 is YYREEE (reference sequence). The length of the CDR3 is 15 residues. The V gene end was trimmed by 4 bases and the J gene end by 0 bases; junction bases not matched to a gene: 4. CDR3 loop: CASSPGGLAKNIQYF. The CDR3 DNA sequence: TGTGCCAGCAGCCCGGGAGGACTAGCCAAAAACATTCAGTACTTC. Variable domain in full (rest from reference TRBV5-4 and TRBJ2-4): ETGVTQSPTHLIKTRGQQVTLRCSSQSGHNTVSWYQQALGQGPQFIFQYYREEENGRGNFPPRFSGLQFPNYSSELNVNALELDDSALYLCASSPGGLAKNIQYFGAGTRLSVL.

This clone appeared a few times. The chain has TRBV28 and TRBJ2-7; 16 nucleotides match TRBD2. Germline lookup yields CDR1 MDHEN and CDR2 SYDVKM. Trimming took 10 bases from V and 9 from J; bases not matched to a gene: 12. The CDR3 has 15 residues. The CDR3 DNA reads as TGTGCCACCAACGCTCCGGGACTAGCGGGGGGGGTGCAGTACTTC. This translates into CATNAPGLAGGVQYF.

This sequence joins TRBV30 and TRBJ1-6, with TRBD1 identical over 8 bases. V gave up 8 bases and J gave up 9 bases; unmatched junction bases: 6. The CDR3 consists of 12 residues. CDR1 GTSNPN and CDR2 SVGIG come from the germline V gene (reference sequence). CDR3 sequence reads: CAGRDRSSPLHF. The CDR3 coding sequence is TGTGCCGGACGGGACAGGTCTTCACCCCTCCACTTT.

This chain connects TRBV7-8 to TRBJ1-4; possible D gene TRBD1, 5 bases. Germline CDR1 reads SGHVS; CDR2 reads FQNEAQ. The V end lost 5 bases, the J end lost 5 bases, and 12 bases lay between the germline ends. There are 14 residues in the CDR3. CDR3 in DNA: TGTGCCAGCAGCCCCGGACAAACCAATGAAAAACTGTTTTTT. Its translation is CASSPGQTNEKLFF.